A single sample gave rise to the 2 T cell receptor beta chains below, sequenced in a study of spatial heterogeneity in lung cancer. TCRdb processed the 5' RACE reads anew with MiXCR; each CDR3 protein has one entry. The table lists 30,000 to 45,000 distinct CDR3 sequences, 6.5% to 9% of them singletons. Time point specified: sample taken at primary tumor resection. Tumor, nontumor lung or frozen PBMC supplied whole RNA that was sequenced unsorted. Specimen: PBMCs, collected at surgery. Every receptor here comes from a male donor with early-stage non-small cell lung cancer.

In this sample, this clonotype turned up many times. V usage is TRBV12-3 or TRBV12-4 and J usage is TRBJ2-4, with TRBD1 as a possible D gene (6 bases). This CDR3 region has 14 residues. Trimming cost V 6 bases and J 0 bases, with 9 bases left between them. CDR3 sequence (DNA): TGTGCCAGCAGCCCAGGGGTAGCCAAAAACATTCAGTACTTC. Protein: CASSPGVAKNIQYF.

This clonotype was counted at least ten times. This sequence joins TRBV20-1 and TRBJ1-1; D is ambiguous. The CDR3 sequence is 12 residues long. Germline CDR1 and CDR2: DFQATT and SNEGSKA (reference sequence). Between the trimmed V and J ends, which lost 0 bases and 10 bases, there was a span of 12 bases. CDR3 coding DNA: TGCAGTGCTAGAGACAATCCTATCGGAGCTTTCTTT. Its protein is CSARDNPIGAFF.